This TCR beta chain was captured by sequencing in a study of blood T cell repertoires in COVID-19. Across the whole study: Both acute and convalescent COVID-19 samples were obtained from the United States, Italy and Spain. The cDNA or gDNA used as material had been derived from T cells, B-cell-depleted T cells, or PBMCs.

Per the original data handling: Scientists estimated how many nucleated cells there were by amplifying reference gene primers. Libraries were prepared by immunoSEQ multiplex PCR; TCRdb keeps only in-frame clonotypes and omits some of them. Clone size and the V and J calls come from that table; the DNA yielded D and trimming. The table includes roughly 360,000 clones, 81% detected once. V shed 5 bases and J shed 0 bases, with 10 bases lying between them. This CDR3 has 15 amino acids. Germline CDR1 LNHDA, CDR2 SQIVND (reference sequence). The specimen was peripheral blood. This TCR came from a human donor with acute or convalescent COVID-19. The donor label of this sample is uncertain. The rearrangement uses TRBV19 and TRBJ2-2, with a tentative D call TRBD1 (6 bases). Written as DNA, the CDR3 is TGTGCCAGTAGTGTCGGGACAACGAACACCGGGGAGCTGTTTTTT. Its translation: CASSVGTTNTGELFF.